This TCR beta chain came from a study of OX40 agonist ivuxolimab in advanced cancers. Study-wide context: Subjects had a mean age of roughly 60 years, with a range of about 23 to 90; less than 90% were male.

Study findings and constraints: No antigen was identified for the clonally expanded peripheral T cells.

As regards this clone: Its antigen is currently unknown.

The table came from immunoSEQ multiplex PCR; TCRdb's copy has only in-frame clones and leaves some out. The data contain tens of thousands of clones, about 89% of them seen just once; the ten biggest clones take up around 30%. This CDR3 spans 17 amino acids. CDR1 is SNHLY, CDR2 FYNNEI, per germline. V was cut by 1 base and J by 5 bases, with 18 bases left in between. Blood samples were obtained at baseline, cycle 4 day 1, and cycle 7 day 1. The genes are TRBV2 and TRBJ2-1; D possibly uses TRBD1 or TRBD2 (6 bases each). The specimen was CD4+ or CD8+ T cells sorted from blood, collected in a trial of the OX40 agonist ivuxolimab. The source of this sequence is an adult with an advanced solid tumor such as melanoma, head and neck, liver or kidney cancer. The CDR3 reads CASSEEGGYVDDNEQFF. The CDR3 DNA sequence: TGTGCCAGCAGTGAAGAAGGGGGGTACGTGGACGACAATGAGCAGTTCTTC. Full variable domain (remainder filled in from reference TRBV2 and TRBJ2-1): EPEVTQTPSHQVTQMGQEVILRCVPISNHLYFYWYRQILGQKVEFLVSFYNNEISEKSEIFDDQFSVERPDGSNFTLKIRSTKLEDSAMYFCASSEEGGYVDDNEQFFGPGTRLTVL.